The clone carrying this T cell receptor (beta chain) was seen only a few times. The CDR3 is made up of 16 amino acids. V shed 1 base and J shed 4 bases, with 14 bases lying between them. The germline V gene has CDR1 MGHRA and CDR2 YSYEKL. The TCR library protocol was used to attach unique molecular identifiers. These identifiers were attached to individual cDNA molecules. TCRdb ran MiXCR on the 5' RACE reads and lists one entry per CDR3 protein. The sample gives tens of thousands of distinct CDR3 sequences, approximately 5.1% of which show up once; 5% to 5.5% is in the top ten. This sample stems from a study of early T cells in non-severe SARS-CoV-2 infection. Background on the study: Chains were not paired, and sequencing was done on bulk RNA from unsorted whole blood.

The source of this sequence is an adult who was a healthcare worker with PCR-confirmed SARS-CoV-2 infection or an uninfected control (not recorded which). Source: whole blood, taken at baseline. The chain uses TRBV4-1 and TRBJ2-1; perhaps TRBD1 as D (7 bases). The CDR3 loop is CASSQVGSGGYNEQFF. Here the CDR3 DNA reads TGCGCCAGCAGCCAAGTAGGGTCAGGGGGGTACAATGAGCAGTTCTTC.